A single sample is the source of the 13 T cell receptor beta chains below, sequenced in a study of blood T cell repertoires in COVID-19. Sequencing used immunoSEQ multiplex PCR; TCRdb keeps in-frame clones, though not all of them. The sample gives 260,000 or so clones, roughly 88% of which show up once; about 9.8% is in the top ten. What was sequenced was peripheral blood. Every receptor here comes from a man aged 18-30 years with active or convalescent COVID-19.

This chain connects TRBV24-1 to TRBJ2-1, with 9 bases matching TRBD1. The CDR3 runs 14 residues. Germline CDR1 and CDR2: KGHDR and SFDVKD. V gave up 5 bases and J gave up 5 bases; unmatched junction bases: 3. The CDR3 DNA follows: TGTGCCACCAGTGCTGGACAGGGGAACAATGAGCAGTTCTTC. As protein: CATSAGQGNNEQFF.

V and J are TRBV9 and TRBJ2-1, with 9 bases aligning to TRBD2. The CDR3 has 16 amino acids. J lost 2 bases, V lost 0 bases, and 3 bases had no gene match. The V gene's germline CDR1 is SGDLS and CDR2 YYNGEE. This CDR3 is CASSVEGGGAYNEQFF. For the CDR3, the DNA is TGTGCCAGCAGCGTAGAGGGCGGGGGGGCCTACAATGAGCAGTTCTTC.

The chain recombines TRBV7-6 with TRBJ1-1; D gene ambiguous. Trimming left V 2 bases short and J 4 bases short, with 11 bases between. This CDR3 contains 14 residues. Germline values: CDR1 SGHVS, CDR2 FNYEAQ. CDR3 loop: CASSLMSGGTEAFF. In DNA form, the CDR3 reads TGTGCCAGCAGCTTAATGTCGGGAGGCACTGAAGCTTTCTTT.

The chain joins TRBV5-5 to TRBJ1-2; TRBD1 matches at 8 bases. J was trimmed by 6 bases and V by 4 bases; bases with no gene match: 5. The CDR3 is 13 amino acids. Germline lookup yields CDR1 SGHKS and CDR2 YYEKEE (reference sequence). This chain's CDR3 is CASSLAGQDGYTF. CDR3 coding DNA: TGTGCCAGCAGCCTCGCGGGACAGGATGGCTACACCTTC.

The chain uses TRBV11-2 and TRBJ1-3; D is undetermined. The germline V gene has CDR1 SGHAT and CDR2 FQNNGV. This CDR3 region has 15 residues. Trimming cost V 3 bases and J 0 bases, with 9 bases left between them. In nucleotides, the CDR3 is TGTGCCAGCAGCTTTTCGGTGAGCTCTGGAAACACCATATATTTT. This encodes CASSFSVSSGNTIYF.

CDR3 protein: CASSLSAGHTFSGYTF. CDR3 nucleotide sequence: TGTGCCAGCAGTTTATCGGCAGGGCACACCTTCTCTGGCTACACCTTC. V usage is TRBV27 and J usage is TRBJ1-2, with a tentative D call TRBD1 (5 bases). Between the trimmed V and J ends, which lost 0 bases and 7 bases, there was a span of 18 bases. The CDR3 loop spans 16 amino acids. Germline V gene data show CDR1 as MNHEY and CDR2 as SMNVEV (reference sequence).

This chain joins TRBV28 and TRBJ1-6, with D possibly matching TRBD1 (6 bases). CDR1 is MDHEN and CDR2 is SYDVKM in the germline V gene. This CDR3 region has 15 residues. V was shortened by 4 bases and J by 4 bases, with 11 bases between the two germline ends. The CDR3 sequence is CASSSTGRYNSPLHF. DNA of the CDR3: TGTGCCAGCAGTTCTACAGGGCGATATAATTCACCCCTCCACTTT.

This clone was counted once. In the same sample, other DNA sequences code for this CDR3. This chain joins TRBV5-1 and TRBJ1-5; 7 nucleotides match TRBD1. Germline V gene data show CDR1 as SGHRS and CDR2 as YFSETQ. The junction had 2 bases not matched to a gene; V was cut back by 0 bases and J by 2 bases. The CDR3 is 15 amino acids. The CDR3 protein is CASSLGQGGNQPQHF. The DNA for the CDR3 is TGCGCCAGCAGCTTGGGGCAGGGGGGCAATCAGCCCCAGCATTTT.

V usage is TRBV4-3 and J usage is TRBJ1-2; unclear D gene. The germline V gene has CDR1 LGHNA and CDR2 YSLEER. The CDR3 contains 14 residues. V shed 0 bases and J shed 1 base, with 6 bases lying between them. The CDR3 nucleotides are TGCGCCAGCAGCCAAGAGTACAGTAACTATGGCTACACCTTC. Its translation is CASSQEYSNYGYTF.

This clone was observed once. The chain is built from TRBV12-3 or TRBV12-4 and TRBJ2-2; D unresolved. There are 12 residues in the CDR3. Trimming left V 5 bases short and J 3 bases short, with 4 bases between. CDR3 amino acids: CASSQYTGELFF. CDR3 nucleotides: TGTGCCAGCAGTCAATACACCGGGGAGCTGTTTTTT.

This sequence joins TRBV5-4 and TRBJ2-3; TRBD2 agrees at 8 bases. The V gene end was trimmed by 0 bases and the J gene end by 6 bases; junction bases not matched to a gene: 9. CDR1 SGHNT and CDR2 YYREEE come from the germline V gene (reference sequence). The CDR3 is 16 residues long. The CDR3 DNA reads as TGTGCCAGCAGCTTGGCCGGGCGGGGGGCCGGGGATACGCAGTATTTT. Encoded protein: CASSLAGRGAGDTQYF.

The V gene is TRBV3-1 (or the pseudogene TRBV3-2), the J gene TRBJ2-1; TRBD1 aligns across 7 bases. CDR3 length: 17 amino acids. Trimming removed 3 bases from V and 5 bases from J; junction bases left unmatched: 13. Germline V lookup: CDR1 LGHDT, CDR2 YNNKEL (reference sequence). CDR3 nucleotides: TGTGCCAGCAGCCACCTCCCGGGACAGCTACCTGACAATGAGCAGTTCTTC. Translated: CASSHLPGQLPDNEQFF.

This chain links TRBV10-2 with TRBJ2-6, with TRBD1 matching over 9 bases. Germline V gene sequence: CDR1 WSHSY, CDR2 SAAADI. CDR3 length: 17 amino acids. V gave up 4 bases and J gave up 4 bases; unmatched junction bases: 8. In nucleotides, the CDR3 is TGCGCCAGCAGTGGTAACAGGGGGCTGAGGGGGGCCAACGTCCTGACTTTC. As protein: CASSGNRGLRGANVLTF.